Presented here are 13 T cell receptor beta chains from one specimen sequenced in a study of OX40 agonist ivuxolimab in advanced cancers. Here immunoSEQ multiplex PCR was the method, and the copy in TCRdb shows in-frame clones only, minus some. The sample has 40,000 to 45,000 clones, around 87% seen once. The sample here was CD4+ or CD8+ T cells sorted from blood, taken in a trial of the OX40 agonist ivuxolimab. The origin of the receptors is an adult with an advanced solid tumor such as melanoma, head and neck, liver or kidney cancer.

The CDR3 region is CASSDPPYADTQYF. The DNA for the CDR3 is TGCGCCAGCAGTGACCCTCCCTACGCAGATACGCAGTATTTT. This chain uses TRBV10-1 with TRBJ2-3; D unclear. The germline CDR1 and CDR2 sequences are WNHNN and SYGVQD (reference sequence). There are 14 residues in the CDR3. Trimming removed 3 bases from V and 4 bases from J, with 11 bases in between.

About this clone itself: Germline is not matched at one junction end, which may reflect a read error. The chain couples TRBV10-3 to TRBJ2-7, with D maybe TRBD1 (5 bases). The CDR3 spans 14 residues. Germline V CDR1 and CDR2: ENHRY, SYGVKD. CDR3 amino acids: CAISLGGASFEQYF. The CDR3 coding sequence is TGTGCCATCAGCCTAGGTGGGGCCTCCTTCGAGCAGTACTTC.

This rearrangement joins TRBV30 to TRBJ1-6; D gene uncertain. V was cut by 1 base and J by 0 bases, with 4 bases left in between. CDR3 length: 14 amino acids. Germline CDR1 and CDR2: GTSNPN and SVGIG (reference sequence). In DNA form, the CDR3 reads TGTGCCTGGAGTGGAGGCTCCTATAATTCACCCCTCCACTTT. It is translated as CAWSGGSYNSPLHF.

V gene TRBV11-3 combines with J gene TRBJ1-2, with D perhaps matching TRBD1 (5 bases). V lost 8 bases, J lost 4 bases, and 14 bases lay in between. The CDR3 is 13 amino acids. Germline CDR1 SGHNT, CDR2 YENEEA. CDR3 bases: TGTGCCAGCTTGGGGGGATCGTTCTATGGCTACACCTTC. It encodes CASLGGSFYGYTF. The variable domain in full, completed from reference TRBV11-3 and TRBJ1-2, reads EAGVVQSPRYKIIEKKQPVAFWCNPISGHNTLYWYLQNLGQGPELLIRYENEEAVDDSQLPKDRFSAERLKGVDSTLKIQPAELGDSAVYLCASLGGSFYGYTFGSGTRLTVV.

This clone is medium-sized by share. J is TRBJ2-2 and V is TRBV19; D ambiguous. The CDR3 has 15 residues. V was shortened by 7 bases and J by 3 bases, with 15 bases between the two germline ends. Germline assignment: CDR1 LNHDA and CDR2 SQIVND (reference sequence). CDR3 in amino acids: CASTLGPMYTGELFF. The DNA of the CDR3 is TGTGCCAGTACCTTAGGCCCCATGTACACCGGGGAGCTGTTTTTT.

This clone was detected a few times. The chain is built from TRBV12-2 and TRBJ2-6. TRBV12-2 is reported as a pseudogene. The CDR3 totals 20 residues. The DNA for the CDR3 is TGTGCAAGTCGCTCAAACTGGGGGGCTTCAATCCTCTCTGGGGCCAACGTCCTGACTTTC. Amino acid sequence: CASRSNWGASILSGANVLTF.

The J gene is TRBJ2-3, the V gene TRBV19; 8 positions agree with TRBD1. The CDR3 spans 15 residues. V shed 5 bases, J shed 8 bases, and the junction held 12 bases outside the gene matches. Germline V gene sequence: CDR1 LNHDA, CDR2 SQIVND (reference sequence). In nucleotides, the CDR3 is TGTGCCAGTAGTCCGACAGGGGTGGACCCGGGTACGCAGTATTTT. Translation: CASSPTGVDPGTQYF.

This clone is a singleton in its sample. The chain couples TRBV19 to TRBJ2-1; TRBD2 agrees at 7 bases. The V segment lost 7 bases and the J segment 1 base; nucleotides outside the gene matches: 10. This CDR3 is 16 amino acids long. The germline gives CDR1 LNHDA, CDR2 SQIVND (reference sequence). For the CDR3, the DNA is TGTGCCAGTACTGAGTCGGGAGGACAATCCTACAATGAGCAGTTCTTC. This sequence encodes CASTESGGQSYNEQFF.

This rearrangement joins TRBV29-1 to TRBJ2-3, with a possible D match to TRBD2 (6 bases). This CDR3 comprises 13 residues. Trimming left V 4 bases short and J 3 bases short, with 11 bases between. From germline, CDR1 is SQVTM and CDR2 ANQGSEA. Written as DNA, the CDR3 is TGCAGCGTTGTAGAAAGCGGGACAGATACGCAGTATTTT. Protein product: CSVVESGTDTQYF.

The V and J genes are TRBV2 and TRBJ2-7; TRBD2 matches 7 bases. Germline assignment: CDR1 SNHLY and CDR2 FYNNEI. This CDR3 region has 14 residues. The V gene end was trimmed by 5 bases and the J gene end by 7 bases; junction bases not matched to a gene: 11. The CDR3: CASSLGLVSGEQYF. CDR3 DNA sequence: TGTGCCAGCAGTTTAGGACTAGTCTCTGGGGAGCAGTACTTC.

The J gene is TRBJ1-4, the V gene TRBV7-9; 7 bases match TRBD1. Germline CDR1 SEHNR, CDR2 FQNEAQ (reference sequence). V was pared by 6 bases and J by 3 bases, with 10 bases of the junction left unmatched. There are 16 residues in the CDR3. CDR3 bases: TGTGCCAGCAGTACAACAGGGGTTTTGGCTAATGAAAAACTGTTTTTT. It specifies CASSTTGVLANEKLFF.

The chain carries TRBV11-2 and TRBJ2-7; D not certain. The CDR3 spans 12 residues. Germline CDR1 is SGHAT and CDR2 is FQNNGV. The V end was cut by 5 bases, the J end by 3 bases, with 8 bases between. CDR3 DNA: TGTGCCAGCAGCCGGACCGACTACGAGCAGTACTTC. As protein: CASSRTDYEQYF.

The gene calls are TRBV6-5 and TRBJ2-4; 8 bases agree with TRBD2. CDR1 is MNHEY, CDR2 SVGAGI, per germline. The CDR3 has 15 residues. Losses at the gene ends were 5 bases for V and 3 bases for J; bases not matched to a gene: 6. The CDR3 DNA reads as TGTGCCAGCAGTAGCGGGAGTGGGAACAAAAACATTCAGTACTTC. Translated: CASSSGSGNKNIQYF.